The 17 T cell receptor beta chains presented below share a single source sample, sequenced in a study of tumor-infiltrating lymphocytes in primary liver carcinoma. With roughly 540 ng total RNA as template and a constant-region primer, TCR beta cDNA was made. Libraries of TCR beta came from three nested multiplex PCR rounds with slightly modified ARM-PCR. It was with TRBV1-TRBV30 forward primers and a C-beta reverse primer that the first two PCR rounds were run, at roughly 9 cycles each. TCRdb itself ran the multiplex PCR reads through MiXCR, one entry per CDR3 protein. The table has some 94,000 distinct CDR3 sequences, approximately 71% seen once. Unsorted bulk tissue, about 19-32 mg of it, served as the source for co-extraction of RNA and DNA. The sample comprised liver tumor tissue from sampling region 5. The subset was: tumor region T5, tumor centre. The receptor set was obtained from a woman aged 55-75 years with primary liver carcinoma and hepatitis B virus infection.

This clonotype has a handful of counts. This may come from a read error, since a much larger clone is one base off. The CDR3 ends on some other residue instead of the conserved phenylalanine or tryptophan, so this is likely a read error. The rearrangement links TRBV6-5 to TRBJ2-5; D is perhaps TRBD1 (6 bases). The V and J ends lost 5 bases and 2 bases respectively, with 12 bases between them. CDR1 is MNHEY and CDR2 is SVGAGI in the germline V gene. CDR3 length: 14 residues. The CDR3 DNA is TGTGCCAGCAGTAACCTCAGGGGTCAAGAGACCCAGTACGTC. Protein product: CASSNLRGQETQYV.

To note about this clonotype: Sequence at one end of the junction differs from germline and may be a read error. The CDR3 DNA is TGTGACAGCAGATTGTCCGGGACAGGCCCTTACAATGAGCAGTTCTTC. This gives the protein CDSRLSGTGPYNEQFF. This chain joins TRBV28 and TRBJ2-1; TRBD1 matches 8 bases. CDR3 size: 16 residues. Germline V gene data show CDR1 as MDHEN and CDR2 as SYDVKM.

Regarding this clonotype: The junction does not match germline at one end; this may be a read error. This chain uses TRBV4-2 with TRBJ2-2, with 7 bases that match TRBD1. The CDR3 is made up of 18 amino acids. CDR1 is LGHNA and CDR2 is YNFKEQ in the germline V gene. The chain's CDR3 is CASSQVPDRAPYTGELFF. CDR3 nucleotides: TGTGCCAGCAGCCAAGTCCCAGACAGGGCGCCGTACACCGGGGAGCTATTTTTT.

This clonotype has only a few counts. The chain is built from TRBV15 and TRBJ1-2; no firm D call. The CDR3 runs 12 residues. CDR1 and CDR2 from the germline V gene are LNHNV and YYDKDF (reference sequence). The V and J ends lost 2 bases and 8 bases respectively, with 9 bases between them. This chain's CDR3 is CATSRSLGGYTF. The CDR3 DNA reads as TGTGCCACCAGCAGATCCCTTGGGGGCTACACCTTC.

As regards this clonotype: A much larger clonotype is one base distant, so this may be a read error. The gene calls are TRBV30 and TRBJ1-2, with D unclear. The CDR3 covers 16 residues. Looked up from germline, CDR1 is GTSNPN and CDR2 is SVGIG (reference sequence). The CDR3 coding sequence is TGTGCCTGGAGTCTTTGGTGGGCCCCTAACCCTCATGGCCACACCTTC. Translated, it gives CAWSLWWAPNPHGHTF. The variable domain in full, completed from reference TRBV30 and TRBJ1-2, reads SQTIHQWPATLVQPVGSPLSLECTVEGTSNPNLYWYRQAAGRGLQLLFYSVGIGQISSEVPQNLSASRPQDRQFILSSKKLLLSDSGFYLCAWSLWWAPNPHGHTFGSGTRLTVV.

In its sample, this clonotype was seen many times. CDR3 sequence (DNA): TGCGCCAGCTCTGGGACTAGCGGAGGTGGGGAGCAGTTCTTC. It yields the protein CASSGTSGGGEQFF. The chain is built from TRBV5-1 and TRBJ2-1, with 11 positions matching TRBD2. Unmatched junction bases numbered 10, after V lost 7 bases and J lost 10 bases. Germline V CDR1 and CDR2: SGHRS, YFSETQ. This CDR3 has 14 residues.

On this clonotype: This likely comes from a read error, as the CDR3 has no conserved phenylalanine or tryptophan at its end. The chain links TRBV6-1 to TRBJ2-7, with TRBD1 matching over 7 bases. Germline lookup yields CDR1 MNHNS and CDR2 SASEGT. V lost 1 base and J lost 5; bases outside the gene matches: 8. The CDR3 covers 15 residues. The CDR3 region is CASSEEESGGNEQYL. The CDR3 DNA reads TGTGCCAGCAGTGAAGAGGAATCAGGGGGAAACGAGCAGTACCTC.

About this clonotype: One end of the junction varies from germline; a read error may be responsible. The CDR3 DNA sequence: TGCGCCATCAGTCTATGGAACACTGGGGAGCTGTTTTTT. Residues: CAISLWNTGELFF. The chain uses TRBV10-1 and TRBJ2-2, with D hard to call. Per the germline V gene, CDR1 is WNHNN and CDR2 is SYGVQD (reference sequence). This CDR3 has 13 residues.

This chain links TRBV7-9 with TRBJ1-2, with D possibly matching TRBD1 (6 bases). CDR3 length: 13 amino acids. Trimming stripped 5 bases from V and 6 bases from J, with 13 bases between. The germline V gene has CDR1 SEHNR and CDR2 FQNEAQ (reference sequence). The DNA for the CDR3 is TGTGCCAGCAGCGGACACACAGGGAATGGCTACACCTTC. This codes for CASSGHTGNGYTF.

Of note for this clonotype: Being one base from a much bigger clone, this may be a read error. The gene calls are TRBV4-1 and TRBJ2-1; unclear D gene. Per the germline V gene, CDR1 is MGHRA and CDR2 is YSYEKL. Trimming left V 2 bases short and J 5 bases short, with 10 bases between. CDR3 length: 14 amino acids. The CDR3 sequence is CASSQYPVDNEQFF. The CDR3, as DNA: TGCGCCAGCAGCCAATATCCTGTGGACAATGAGCAGTTCTTC.

There are many counts of this clonotype. This sequence joins TRBV10-2 and TRBJ1-2; D is possibly TRBD1 (6 bases). The germline V gene has CDR1 WSHSY and CDR2 SAAADI. The CDR3 is 13 residues long. V lost 5 bases to trimming and J lost 8 bases, with 15 bases between them. The CDR3 loop is CASSYDSQGGYTF. In DNA, the CDR3 is TGCGCCAGCAGTTACGACAGCCAGGGGGGCTACACCTTC.

On this clonotype: Relative to the germline gene, one junction end is altered; a read error may explain this. The chain carries TRBV11-2 and TRBJ2-1; D gene uncertain. In germline, CDR1 is SGHAT, CDR2 FQNNGV. The CDR3 extends over 13 amino acids. The CDR3 DNA is TGTGCCAGCAGCATAGAACAGTACAATGAGCAGTTCTTC. It codes for CASSIEQYNEQFF.

Notes on this clonotype: One base away lies a much larger clone, so this may be a sequencing read error. The chain is built from TRBV5-1 and TRBJ2-6, with D perhaps matching TRBD1 (5 bases). The CDR3 contains 13 residues. From germline, CDR1 is SGHRS and CDR2 YFSETQ. The CDR3 DNA reads as TGCGCCAGCAGCTCTTCTGGGGCCAACGTCCTGAATTTC. This sequence encodes CASSSSGANVLNF.

A remark on this clonotype: The junction and the germline gene differ at one end; a read error may be behind it. This chain links TRBV5-1 with TRBJ1-1, with unresolved D. CDR3 size: 14 residues. From germline, CDR1 is SGHRS and CDR2 YFSETQ. In DNA form, the CDR3 reads TGCGTCAGCAGCTTGGGCACAGCTAACACTGAAGCTTTCTTT. Its protein is CVSSLGTANTEAFF.

A remark on this clonotype: Possible read error: a much larger clone is one base away. This chain connects TRBV28 to TRBJ2-2; no clear D gene. V was pared by 3 bases and J by 7 bases, with 12 bases between. Germline V gene sequence: CDR1 MDHEN, CDR2 SYDVKM. The CDR3 has 14 amino acids. The CDR3 protein is CASSFSSRLGELFF. CDR3 DNA: TGTGCCAGCAGTTTTTCGAGTAGGCTCGGGGAGCTGTTTTTT.

Worth noting for this clonotype: This may be a read error, as it is one base from a much larger clone. The chain uses TRBV7-9 and TRBJ2-1; 8 nucleotides align to TRBD1. J was trimmed by 0 bases and V by 3 bases; bases with no gene match: 7. From germline, CDR1 is SEHNR and CDR2 FQNEAQ (reference sequence). The CDR3 is 17 residues long. CDR3 residues: CASSFVDRVRSYNEQFF. CDR3 nucleotides: TGTGCCAGCAGCTTTGTGGACAGGGTACGCTCCTACAATGAGCAGTTCTTC.

As regards this clonotype: A single base separates this from a much larger clone, so it may be a read error. The chain links TRBV5-6 to TRBJ1-1, with TRBD1 identical over 11 bases. The CDR3 covers 15 residues. V shed 6 bases, J shed 10 bases, and the junction held 14 bases outside the gene matches. CDR1 is SGHDT and CDR2 is YYEEEE in the germline V gene. CDR3 coding DNA: TGTGCCAGCAACTTTGTTCGGGACAGGGGGTTCGGAGCTTTCTTT. Protein: CASNFVRDRGFGAFF.